Sequencing of this T cell receptor (beta chain) was carried out in a study of CD8+ T cells in alopecia areata. Remarks on this clone: Antigen: not known.

The V gene's germline CDR1 is MNHEY and CDR2 SMNVEV (reference sequence). This CDR3 is built from 16 residues. Unmatched junction bases numbered 10, after V lost 7 bases and J lost 3 bases. As for treatment: oral pan-JAK inhibitor, 5-10 mg twice daily. RNA was isolated and reverse transcribed to cDNA, the sequencing template. Measured with immunoSEQ multiplex PCR; TCRdb has only the in-frame clones, and not every one. The sample shows nearly 200,000 clones, 58% of them seen only once. Study outcomes and limitations: Many expanded lesional clones remained in scalp and blood on tofacitinib. There were also resident alphabeta T cells of normal skin sequenced in scalp samples.

The chain uses TRBV27 and TRBJ2-1; 9 bases are shared with TRBD2. This receptor was taken from a human donor with alopecia areata. Sequenced material: CD4+ T cells sorted from blood, taken at week 24, from a patient treated with tofacitinib. In nucleotides, the CDR3 is TGTGCCAGCACTGGGGGGGGACTAGCTCTCTACAATGAGCAGTTCTTC. The encoded protein is CASTGGGLALYNEQFF.